The rows below give T cell receptor beta chains drawn from one sample of a study of beta chain features in type 1 diabetes. The protocol was immunoSEQ multiplex PCR, while the TCRdb copy is restricted to in-frame clones and leaves out a portion. The sample has under 900,000 clones; 17% are singletons. The sequencing input was naive CD4+ T cells from blood. The receptors were gathered from a woman in her late teens or twenties in good health. Each CDR3 is given with its conserved first and last residue. D genes are given only for firm matches. Where a row states a size, it is once, few, many or the class of an expanded clone; other rows omit it.

abundance,d_gene,j_gene,v_gene,CDR3nt,CDR3aa
-,-,TRBJ2-3,TRBV29-1,TGCAGCGTTGATTTGGACAAGATAATCCCTAATACGCAGTATTTT,CSVDLDKIIPNTQYF
few,-,TRBJ1-1,TRBV7-2,TGTGCCAGCAGCTTAGTTAATTTAGGCACTGAAGCTTTCTTT,CASSLVNLGTEAFF
-,TRBD2,TRBJ2-7,TRBV28,TGTGCCAGCAGTTTATTGGCGGGAGCTATCATTTACGAGCAGTACTTC,CASSLLAGAIIYEQYF
-,TRBD1,TRBJ1-2,TRBV7-2,TGTGCCAGCAGAAAAGCCGGGACAGGGGGTTCTGGCTACACCTTC,CASRKAGTGGSGYTF
-,-,TRBJ2-1,TRBV5-6,TGTGCCAGCAGCGTGAAAATCACCGGGCCCTATGGTTCCAGCAATGAGCAGTTCTTC,CASSVKITGPYGSSNEQFF
-,-,TRBJ2-1,TRBV11-3,TGTGCCAGCAGCTTCGGGACTGGCTACAATGAGCAGTTCTTC,CASSFGTGYNEQFF
-,-,TRBJ1-5,TRBV7-2,TGTGCCAGCAGCCCCGGTGAAGCACGACAGCCCCAGCATTTT,CASSPGEARQPQHF
-,-,TRBJ1-5,TRBV19,TGTGCCAGTAGTATGGTAGTAAATAGCAATCAGCCCCAGCATTTT,CASSMVVNSNQPQHF
-,-,TRBJ1-5,TRBV27,TGTGCCAGCAGTCCAGACCCGGGCCGCCAGGTGAATCAGCCCCAGCATTTT,CASSPDPGRQVNQPQHF
-,-,TRBJ1-2,TRBV6-5,TGTGCCAGCAGGTCACGCCTGACAGGCTATGGCTACACCTTC,CASRSRLTGYGYTF
once,-,TRBJ2-2,TRBV9,TGTGGCAGCAGCCCCCTGACAGTGAACACCGGGGAGCTGTTTTTT,CGSSPLTVNTGELFF
-,TRBD2,TRBJ2-7,TRBV5-1,TGCGCCAGCAGCTTGGCACTAGCGGGAGTATATGAGCAGTACTTC,CASSLALAGVYEQYF
once,TRBD2,TRBJ2-1,TRBV6-6,TGTGCCAGCAGTTCCCGGACTAGCGGGGAAAATGAGCAGTTCTTC,CASSSRTSGENEQFF
few,TRBD1,TRBJ2-1,TRBV7-2,TGTGCCAGCAGCCTAGGGACAGCCCTCTACAATGAGCAGTTCTTC,CASSLGTALYNEQFF
few,-,TRBJ2-7,TRBV7-2,TGTGCCAGCAGCTTAGTGTGGCGGCCGGGGAAGGAGCAGTACTTC,CASSLVWRPGKEQYF
-,-,TRBJ2-1,TRBV4-2,TGTGCCAGCAGCCAAGAACGGGGGCTCTGGCATGAGCAGTTCTTC,CASSQERGLWHEQFF